This T cell receptor (beta chain) appears in the sequencing data of a study of cytomegalovirus exposure and HLA in healthy donors. Primers included in the PCR were 60 Vbeta and 13 Jbeta primers. TCRdb's copy holds only in-frame clones and misses some; the assay was immunoSEQ multiplex PCR. The sample includes 99,000 or so clones, 60% to 85% of them seen just once. The receptor was isolated from a male donor in good health and CMV-seronegative. The sample comprised PBMCs.

The CDR3: CASSNWLQPQHF. As DNA, the CDR3 is TGTGCCAGTAGCAATTGGCTTCAGCCCCAGCATTTT. This chain connects TRBV19 to TRBJ1-5, with D unresolved. In germline, CDR1 is LNHDA, CDR2 SQIVND (reference sequence). The CDR3 spans 12 residues. Trimming shortened V by 6 bases and J by 6 bases, and 9 bases separated the two germline ends. The whole variable domain, remainder taken from reference TRBV19 and TRBJ1-5, is DGGITQSPKYLFRKEGQNVTLSCEQNLNHDAMYWYRQDPGQGLRLIYYSQIVNDFQKGDIAEGYSVSREKKESFPLTVTSAQKNPTAFYLCASSNWLQPQHFGDGTRLSIL.